The clone carrying this T cell receptor beta chain was observed at least ten times. The antigen remains unidentified. These data are taken from a study of T-cell memory formation after mild COVID-19. General study findings and limits: The pre-infection memory compartment contained some responding clones, suggesting cross-reactive memory joined. From day 15 to 85, contracting clones were balanced between CD4 and CD8, whereas later expanders leaned toward CD4+.

The V and J ends lost 3 bases and 14 bases respectively, with 11 bases between them. This CDR3 is built from 12 residues. UMIs and sample barcodes were carried by the TCR alpha and TCR beta cDNA libraries that 5'RACE produced using constant-segment primers. TCRdb recomputed calls from the 5' RACE reads with MiXCR, one row per CDR3 protein. The profile shows more than 200,000 distinct CDR3 sequences, roughly 15% of them singletons. The receptor comes from a man aged 18-30 years who had mild COVID-19 (a few samples of this study predate the infection). Cell type and time point are not known. The sequencing sample was made of PBMCs or a T cell subset sorted from them (not recorded which). The chain has TRBV12-3 or TRBV12-4 and TRBJ1-6; the D is unclear. CDR3 coding DNA: TGTGCCAGCAGTTTTAGAGATCGCACCCTCCACTTT. This translates into CASSFRDRTLHF.